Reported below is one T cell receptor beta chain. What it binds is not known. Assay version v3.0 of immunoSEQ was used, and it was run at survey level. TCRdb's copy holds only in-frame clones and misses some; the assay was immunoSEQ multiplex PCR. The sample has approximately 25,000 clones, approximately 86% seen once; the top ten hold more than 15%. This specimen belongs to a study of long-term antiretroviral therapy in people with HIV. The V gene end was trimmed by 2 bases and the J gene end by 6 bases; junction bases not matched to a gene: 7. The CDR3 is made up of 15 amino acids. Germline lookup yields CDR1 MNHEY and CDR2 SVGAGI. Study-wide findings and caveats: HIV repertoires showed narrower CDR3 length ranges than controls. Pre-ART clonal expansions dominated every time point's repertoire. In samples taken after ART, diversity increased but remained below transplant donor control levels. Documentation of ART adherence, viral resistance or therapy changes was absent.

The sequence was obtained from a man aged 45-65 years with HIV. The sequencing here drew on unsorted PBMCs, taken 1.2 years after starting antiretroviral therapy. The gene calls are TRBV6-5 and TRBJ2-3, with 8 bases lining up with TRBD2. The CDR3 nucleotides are TGTGCCAGCAGTTACGCAAGCGGGGGAGAGGATACGCAGTATTTT. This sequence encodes CASSYASGGEDTQYF.